A single sample gave rise to the 17 T cell receptor beta chains below, sequenced in a study of human CD8 memory T cell subsets. Production of TCR beta libraries used UMI-labeled 5' RACE as the method. TCRdb reanalyzed the 5' RACE reads and collapses them to one entry per CDR3 protein, without DNA. The sample has fewer than 6,500 distinct CDR3 sequences; the top ten hold roughly 22%. CCR7+ PD-1+ TIGIT+ early memory CD8+ cells with dysfunctional traits were TPEX. Sequencing was carried out using CD8+ T cells from PBMCs. These receptors all come from a human donor in good health.

Judged by frequency, this clonotype is medium-sized. The chain is built from TRBV7-2 and TRBJ2-1; TCRdb returns TRBD2, unconfirmable since there is no DNA. The CDR3 covers 15 residues. Germline values: CDR1 SGHTA, CDR2 FQGNSA. The CDR3 loop is CASSSSGLAGSSLFF.

This clonotype is identified as medium-sized from frequency. The chain recombines TRBV7-6 with TRBJ2-2; TCRdb proposes TRBD2, but this gene call is untestable without DNA. The CDR3 is 14 residues long. Germline V CDR1 and CDR2: SGHVS, FNYEAQ. CDR3 loop: CASSPGLAGGELFF.

This clonotype is identified as medium-sized (0.01 to 0.1%) from frequency. The rearrangement uses TRBV20-1 and TRBJ2-1; TCRdb's D call, TRBD2, is unchecked because there is no DNA. The CDR3 spans 13 residues. The germline V gene encodes CDR1 DFQATT and CDR2 SNEGSKA (reference sequence). The CDR3 spells CSARPSGIYEQFF.

This chain connects TRBV6-2 or TRBV6-3 to TRBJ2-7; there is no DNA to check the TCRdb D call of TRBD1. Germline-derived CDR1 and CDR2 are MNHEY and SVGEGT. The CDR3 is made up of 16 amino acids. CDR3 amino acids: CASSFMSGVVGYEQYF.

This clonotype registers medium-sized by frequency. V gene TRBV7-9 combines with J gene TRBJ2-7; as DNA is missing, the TRBD2 call by TCRdb cannot be tested. CDR1 SEHNR and CDR2 FQNEAQ come from the germline V gene (reference sequence). This CDR3 is built from 12 residues. The CDR3 sequence: CASSSGTPVEYF.

V and J are TRBV6-2 or TRBV6-3 and TRBJ2-7; the D gene TCRdb calls, TRBD1, cannot be checked with no DNA. CDR1 and CDR2 (germline): MNHEY, SVGEGT. The CDR3 runs to 14 residues. CDR3 region: CASSYQGALNEQYF.

The genes are TRBV29-1 and TRBJ2-3; absent DNA, TCRdb's TRBD2 call cannot be checked. This CDR3 spans 14 amino acids. CDR1 and CDR2 (germline): SQVTM, ANQGSEA. The chain's CDR3 is CSAGLAGGTDTQYF.

The chain recombines TRBV19 with TRBJ2-1; TCRdb selects TRBD1, and the lack of DNA leaves this call unchecked. The CDR3 is made up of 13 amino acids. In germline, CDR1 is LNHDA, CDR2 SQIVND (reference sequence). CDR3: CASAPGHNNEQFF. Variable domain in full (rest from reference TRBV19 and TRBJ2-1): DGGITQSPKYLFRKEGQNVTLSCEQNLNHDAMYWYRQDPGQGLRLIYYSQIVNDFQKGDIAEGYSVSREKKESFPLTVTSAQKNPTAFYLCASAPGHNNEQFFGPGTRLTVL.

This sequence joins TRBV20-1 and TRBJ1-2; TCRdb returns TRBD1, unconfirmable since there is no DNA. This CDR3 has 14 residues. Germline CDR1 reads DFQATT; CDR2 reads SNEGSKA (reference sequence). This chain's CDR3 is CSAALDREGYGYTF.

This clonotype counts as medium-sized by frequency. The rearrangement uses TRBV28 and TRBJ2-1; TCRdb proposes TRBD2, but this gene call is untestable without DNA. The V gene's germline CDR1 is MDHEN and CDR2 SYDVKM. This CDR3 has 15 residues. This chain's CDR3 is CASSLAREGYNEQFF.

The rearrangement uses TRBV24-1 and TRBJ2-1; TCRdb lists TRBD2, though no DNA is available to test this call. The V gene's germline CDR1 is KGHDR and CDR2 SFDVKD. The CDR3 totals 18 residues. CDR3 in amino acids: CATSDGLAEISSYNEQFF.

The gene calls are TRBV20-1 and TRBJ2-7; lacking DNA, the TRBD2 call made by TCRdb goes unchecked. Germline V gene sequence: CDR1 DFQATT, CDR2 SNEGSKA (reference sequence). The CDR3 has 18 residues. The CDR3 loop reads CSARDGTYVASGSYEQYF.

This rearrangement joins TRBV21-1 to TRBJ2-7; the D call of TRBD2 rests on TCRdb alone, since no DNA is present to check it. TRBV21-1 is annotated as a pseudogene. The CDR3 loop spans 14 amino acids. The CDR3: CASSPREDLYEQYF.

V usage is TRBV7-3 and J usage is TRBJ2-3; absent DNA, TCRdb's TRBD1 call cannot be checked. Per the germline V gene, CDR1 is SGHTA and CDR2 is FQGTGA. The CDR3 covers 16 residues. The CDR3: CASSLIPDRGQDTQYF.

This chain joins TRBV7-3 and TRBJ2-3; there is no DNA to check the TCRdb D call of TRBD2. This CDR3 is built from 15 residues. Germline-derived CDR1 and CDR2 are SGHTA and FQGTGA. CDR3 loop: CASSFTGGPTDTQYF. Combining the CDR3 with reference TRBV7-3 and TRBJ2-3 gives the whole variable domain GAGVSQTPSNKVTEKGKYVELRCDPISGHTALYWYRQSLGQGPEFLIYFQGTGAADDSGLPNDRFFAVRPEGSVSTLKIQRTERGDSAVYLCASSFTGGPTDTQYFGPGTRLTVL.

The gene calls are TRBV28 and TRBJ2-1; lacking DNA, the TRBD1 call made by TCRdb goes unchecked. This CDR3 is 14 amino acids long. Germline V CDR1 and CDR2: MDHEN, SYDVKM. Here the CDR3 reads CASSLLRSGGEQFF.

This chain connects TRBV6-5 to TRBJ2-6. Germline assignment: CDR1 MNHEY and CDR2 SVGAGI. This CDR3 comprises 18 residues. CDR3 amino acids: CASSSWSRAISGANVLTF.